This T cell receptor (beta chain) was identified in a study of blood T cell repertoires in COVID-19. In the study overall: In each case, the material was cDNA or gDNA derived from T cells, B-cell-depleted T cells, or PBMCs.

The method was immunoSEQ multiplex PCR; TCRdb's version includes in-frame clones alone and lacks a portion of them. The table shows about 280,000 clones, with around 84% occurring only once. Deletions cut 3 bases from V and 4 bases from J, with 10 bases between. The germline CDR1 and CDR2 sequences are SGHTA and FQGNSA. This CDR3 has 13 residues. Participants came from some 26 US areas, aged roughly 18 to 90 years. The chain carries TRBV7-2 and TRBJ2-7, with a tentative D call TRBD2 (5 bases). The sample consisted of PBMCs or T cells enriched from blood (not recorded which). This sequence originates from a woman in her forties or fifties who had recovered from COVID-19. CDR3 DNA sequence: TGTGCCAGCAGCTTCGCTAGGAGGTACGAGCAGTACTTC. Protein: CASSFARRYEQYF. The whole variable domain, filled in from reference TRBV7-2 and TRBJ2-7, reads GAGVSQSPSNKVTEKGKDVELRCDPISGHTALYWYRQSLGQGLEFLIYFQGNSAPDKSGLPSDRFSAERTGGSVSTLTIQRTQQEDSAVYLCASSFARRYEQYFGPGTRLTVT.